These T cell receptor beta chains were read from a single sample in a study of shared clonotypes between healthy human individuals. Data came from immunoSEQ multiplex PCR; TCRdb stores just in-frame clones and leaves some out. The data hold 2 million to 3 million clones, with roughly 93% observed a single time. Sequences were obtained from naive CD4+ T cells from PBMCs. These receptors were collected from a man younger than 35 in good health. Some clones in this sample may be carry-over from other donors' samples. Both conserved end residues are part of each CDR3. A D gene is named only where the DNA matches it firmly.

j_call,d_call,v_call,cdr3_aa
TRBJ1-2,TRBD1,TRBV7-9,CASSEGAGYGYTF
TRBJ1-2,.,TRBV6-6,CASSFGTENYGYTF
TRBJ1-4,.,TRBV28,CASSSPGRRSVPPKLFF
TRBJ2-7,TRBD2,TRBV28,CASKTSGSVMGEQYF
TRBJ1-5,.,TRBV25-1,CASRCAGTTYHSNQPQHF
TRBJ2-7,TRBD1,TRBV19,CASRGQSSYEQYF
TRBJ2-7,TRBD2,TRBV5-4,CASSPSGNYEQYF
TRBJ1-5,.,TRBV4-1,CASSQDERGVGSQPQHF
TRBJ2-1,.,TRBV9,CASSLGAGPHNEQFF
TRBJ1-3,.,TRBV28,CASSSFRDNSGNTIYF
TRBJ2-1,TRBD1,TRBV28,CASSTHRGPGDNEQFF
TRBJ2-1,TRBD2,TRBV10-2,CASSDILAGYIDNEQFF
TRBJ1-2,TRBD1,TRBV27,CASRIGTGRADGYTF
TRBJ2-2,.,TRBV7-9,CASSLQAGAPTGELFF
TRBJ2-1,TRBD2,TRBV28,CASSLLPGRLNNEQFF
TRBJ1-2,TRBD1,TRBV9,CASSGNTGGGLHNYGYTF
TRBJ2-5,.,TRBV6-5,CASSRDIQETQYF
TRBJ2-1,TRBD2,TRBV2,CASRASSGYNEQFF
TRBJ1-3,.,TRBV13,CASSLTGPSGNTIYF
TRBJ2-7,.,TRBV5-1,CASSLGQDYYEQYF
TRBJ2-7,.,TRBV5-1,CASSKAASYEQYF
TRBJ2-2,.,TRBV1,CTSSQGPTSGRATGELFF
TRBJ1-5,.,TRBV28,CASSLFSAGQPQHF
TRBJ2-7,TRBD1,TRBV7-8,CASSLDRDPDEQYF
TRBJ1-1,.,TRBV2,CASSVEDTYTEAFF